This entry concerns a single T cell receptor beta chain. Adults between about 18 and 89 years of age took part from 24 US areas. This entry is derived from a study of blood T cell repertoires in COVID-19. Study-level information: Samples taken during acute and convalescent COVID-19 were collected in the United States, Italy and Spain. T cells, B-cell-depleted T cells, or PBMCs provided the cDNA or gDNA that served as material.

Germline V gene lookup returns CDR1 SGHNT and CDR2 YENEEA. The J segment lost 0 bases and the V segment lost 0 bases, leaving 6 bases of the junction unmatched. The CDR3 loop spans 17 amino acids. Authors' analysis steps: Amplification of reference gene primers was used by the study to estimate nucleated cell counts. Repertoires were generated with immunoSEQ multiplex PCR, while TCRdb's copy carries only in-frame clones and drops some. The DNA was the basis for D and trimming; V, J and clone size are from that table. In the table there are hundreds of thousands of clones, roughly 90% of which are singletons.

V is TRBV11-3 and J is TRBJ2-7; 9 nucleotides align to TRBD1. What was sequenced was PBMCs or T cells enriched from blood (not recorded which). The sequence was collected from a man aged 55 to 70 who had recovered from COVID-19. The CDR3 protein is CASSLEGQGSSSYEQYF. The CDR3 DNA is TGTGCCAGCAGCTTAGAGGGACAGGGCTCGAGCTCCTACGAGCAGTACTTC. Together with reference TRBV11-3 and TRBJ2-7, the CDR3 gives the full variable domain: EAGVVQSPRYKIIEKKQPVAFWCNPISGHNTLYWYLQNLGQGPELLIRYENEEAVDDSQLPKDRFSAERLKGVDSTLKIQPAELGDSAVYLCASSLEGQGSSSYEQYFGPGTRLTVT.